Listed below are T cell receptor beta chains from one sample, sequenced in a study of shared clonotypes between healthy human individuals. TCRdb keeps only in-frame clones here, not all; method: immunoSEQ multiplex PCR. The sample holds over a million clones, approximately 80% seen once. The sequencing input was memory CD4+ T cells from PBMCs. These TCRs come from a man younger than 35 in good health. Some clones in this sample may be carry-over from other donors' samples. The CDR3 runs from the conserved cysteine through the conserved F or W. Fields, in order: clone size, J gene, D gene, CDR3 length, V gene, CDR3 DNA, CDR3 protein. A D gene is named only where the DNA matches it firmly. Expanded clones are given a class, and other clones once, few, many or no size at all.

few	TRBJ2-2	NA	15	TRBV30	TGTGCCTGGAGTGTTCAGGGCAGGGAGGCCGGGGAGCTGTTTTTT	CAWSVQGREAGELFF
NA	TRBJ2-2	NA	14	TRBV7-2	TGTGCCAGCAGCACATTCGGACAGACCGGGGAGCTGTTTTTT	CASSTFGQTGELFF
few	TRBJ1-5	NA	15	TRBV7-2	TGTGCCAGCAGCTTAGATCGGACAGGCAATCAGCCCCAGCATTTT	CASSLDRTGNQPQHF
NA	TRBJ2-5	NA	15	TRBV19	TGTGCCAGTAGTACCCGACGCGGAGTAGAAGAGACCCAGTACTTC	CASSTRRGVEETQYF
NA	TRBJ2-7	TRBD1	18	TRBV27	TGTGCCAGCAGTCAACGGCCGCTCAGGACAGGGTCAACCTACGAGCAGTACTTC	CASSQRPLRTGSTYEQYF
NA	TRBJ2-7	NA	14	TRBV7-8	TGTGCCAGCAGCTTAACGGCCCCATCCGCCGAGCAGTACTTC	CASSLTAPSAEQYF
NA	TRBJ1-4	NA	17	TRBV5-1	TGCGCCAGCAGCTTGCCACGAACCGATGCAACTAATGAAAAACTGTTTTTT	CASSLPRTDATNEKLFF
NA	TRBJ1-1	NA	14	TRBV10-3	TGTGCCATCAGGCCCCAGGGGATGAACACTGAAGCTTTCTTT	CAIRPQGMNTEAFF
few	TRBJ2-3	NA	14	TRBV19	TGTGCCAGTAGGCGAGCGGCGGGCGGAGATACGCAGTATTTT	CASRRAAGGDTQYF
NA	TRBJ2-3	NA	15	TRBV7-2	TGTGCCAGCAGCTTAGTCGGCAATCGGGCAGATACGCAGTATTTT	CASSLVGNRADTQYF
NA	TRBJ1-3	NA	15	TRBV19	TGTGCCAGTAGTATGCCCGCCTACTCTGGAAACACCATATATTTT	CASSMPAYSGNTIYF
NA	TRBJ2-3	TRBD2	16	TRBV7-8	TGTGCCAGCAGCCGACGACTAGCGGGGAACACAGATACGCAGTATTTT	CASSRRLAGNTDTQYF
few	TRBJ1-1	NA	12	TRBV29-1	TGCAGCACTTATCGGGGAGTCACTGAAGCTTTCTTT	CSTYRGVTEAFF
NA	TRBJ2-7	TRBD1	17	TRBV4-3	TGCGCCAGCAGCCAAGTAGGGGCTGGGACAGGGCACCACGAGCAGTACTTC	CASSQVGAGTGHHEQYF
NA	TRBJ2-5	NA	15	TRBV2	TGTGCCAGCAGAAATCTTGGGCAGGGTGGGGAGACCCAGTACTTC	CASRNLGQGGETQYF
NA	TRBJ2-1	NA	16	TRBV19	TGTGCCAGTAGTTCCTTTACTCAGAGCTCCTACAATGAGCAGTTCTTC	CASSSFTQSSYNEQFF
NA	TRBJ2-1	NA	19	TRBV4-1	TGCGCCAGCAGCCAAGAGATTATCGGGGGAGCAACCTCCTACAATGAGCAGTTCTTC	CASSQEIIGGATSYNEQFF
NA	TRBJ2-7	NA	12	TRBV19	TGTGCCAGTAGTTTGGGGGAATACGAGCAGTACTTC	CASSLGEYEQYF
once	TRBJ1-4	NA	15	TRBV30	TGTGCCTGGAGTAGGGAGGGAGGAACTAATGAAAAACTGTTTTTT	CAWSREGGTNEKLFF
once	TRBJ2-3	TRBD2	17	TRBV10-3	TGTGCCATCAGTGAGTCTAGGGGACTAGCGGGTTTAGATACGCAGTATTTT	CAISESRGLAGLDTQYF
many	TRBJ2-7	NA	13	TRBV14	TGTGCCAGCAGCCCGATGGGGCCGGGCGAGCAGTACTTC	CASSPMGPGEQYF
NA	TRBJ2-2	NA	15	TRBV5-1	TGCGCCAGCAGCCAACAGGGTTCGAACACCGGGGAGCTGTTTTTT	CASSQQGSNTGELFF
NA	TRBJ2-1	TRBD2	17	TRBV19	TGTGCCAGTAGTAAACGGGAGGGCCCGGAGTTCCACAATGAGCAGTTCTTC	CASSKREGPEFHNEQFF
NA	TRBJ2-7	TRBD2	18	TRBV15	TGTGCCACCAGCAGCGAGTTGGCTTTAGGGGCGGGAGAGGGCGAGCAGTACTTC	CATSSELALGAGEGEQYF
NA	TRBJ2-6	NA	18	TRBV4-2	TGTGCCAGCAGCCGTCGGGCGGGACCGAACTCTGGGGCCAACGTCCTGACTTTC	CASSRRAGPNSGANVLTF
NA	TRBJ1-5	NA	16	TRBV28	TGTGCCAGCAGTTTGCTGGCAGGGATTAGCAATCAGCCCCAGCATTTT	CASSLLAGISNQPQHF
NA	TRBJ2-5	NA	12	TRBV29-1	TGCAGCGTCCGGACGGACGGGGAGACCCAGTACTTC	CSVRTDGETQYF
NA	TRBJ2-1	TRBD1	14	TRBV6-5	TGTGCCAGCACGGACAGTCAGGGGGCCCATGAGCAGTTCTTC	CASTDSQGAHEQFF
few	TRBJ1-3	NA	13	TRBV14	TGTGCCAGCAGCCGGACAGCTGGAAACACCATATATTTT	CASSRTAGNTIYF
NA	TRBJ2-7	NA	11	TRBV20-1	TGCAGTGCTAGAGGGAACTACGAGCAGTACTTC	CSARGNYEQYF
NA	TRBJ1-1	TRBD1	13	TRBV5-1	TGCGCCAGCAGCATCAACCGGGACAGGGAAGCTTTCTTT	CASSINRDREAFF
NA	TRBJ1-2	NA	15	TRBV7-2	TGTGCCAGCAGCCGCGCCGGGACACGGAGAGGTGGCTACACCTTC	CASSRAGTRRGGYTF
NA	TRBJ2-5	TRBD2	14	TRBV25-1	TGTGCCAGCAGTGGAATGTGGGAGGGGGAGACCCAGTACTTC	CASSGMWEGETQYF
NA	TRBJ2-7	NA	12	TRBV5-4	TGTGCCAGCAGCCCGCCGGGTCGCGAGCAGTACTTC	CASSPPGREQYF
NA	TRBJ2-7	TRBD2	18	TRBV11-3	TGTGCCAGCAGCCCCGGGACTAGCGGGAGGGCTTCAGCCTACGAGCAGTACTTC	CASSPGTSGRASAYEQYF
NA	TRBJ1-3	NA	14	TRBV30	TGTGCCTGGGGCATTGGGGTTACTGGAAACACCATATATTTT	CAWGIGVTGNTIYF
NA	TRBJ2-7	TRBD2	15	TRBV27	TGTGCCAGCAGTTTCGGCGGGAGGACCCCCGGCGAGCAGTACTTC	CASSFGGRTPGEQYF
few	TRBJ2-7	NA	14	TRBV5-6	TGTGCCAGCAGCCGCCCCCCCCTAACCTACGAGCAGTACTTC	CASSRPPLTYEQYF
NA	TRBJ2-7	TRBD2	16	TRBV5-1	TGCGCCAGCAGCTCCGGACTAGCGGGAGGTTTGAGCGAGCAGTACTTC	CASSSGLAGGLSEQYF
NA	TRBJ2-3	TRBD2	12	TRBV7-2	TGTGCCAGCAGCCTTTTAGCGGGAGCGCAGTATTTT	CASSLLAGAQYF
NA	TRBJ2-1	TRBD2	17	TRBV19	TGTGCCAGTAGTCCCCAAGGGACTAGCGGGCCCTACAATGAGCAGTTCTTC	CASSPQGTSGPYNEQFF
few	TRBJ1-2	TRBD1	15	TRBV10-3	TGTGCCATCAGTGAGTCGCGGGACAGTGCATCGGGCTACACCTTC	CAISESRDSASGYTF
NA	TRBJ2-1	NA	13	TRBV2	TGTGCCAGTGGGGTGGGCTCCTACAATGAGCAGTTCTTC	CASGVGSYNEQFF
NA	TRBJ2-5	NA	15	TRBV7-7	TGTGCCAGCAGCTTAGGGGGTAGCGGCCAAGAGACCCAGTACTTC	CASSLGGSGQETQYF
NA	TRBJ2-6	TRBD2	17	TRBV9	TGTGCCAGCAGCGTAGTAGCGGGCTACTCTGGGGCCAACGTCCTGACTTTC	CASSVVAGYSGANVLTF
NA	TRBJ1-1	NA	14	TRBV5-1	TGCGCCAGCAGCTTGGACGGTTGGAACACTGAAGCTTTCTTT	CASSLDGWNTEAFF
NA	TRBJ2-1	NA	15	TRBV11-2	TGTGCCAGCAGCTCTCTACTTACAGGACCCAATGAGCAGTTCTTC	CASSSLLTGPNEQFF
NA	TRBJ2-1	TRBD2	15	TRBV5-8	TGTGCCAGCACCAGCGGGACTAGCGGGAGAATGACCCCGTTCTTC	CASTSGTSGRMTPFF
NA	TRBJ1-1	NA	12	TRBV18	TGTGCCAGCTCACTGGTTAACACTGAAGCTTTCTTT	CASSLVNTEAFF
NA	TRBJ1-4	NA	14	TRBV11-2	TGTGCCAGCAGCTTTAGCCAGGGTGAGGGAAAACTGTTTTTT	CASSFSQGEGKLFF
NA	TRBJ2-7	NA	14	TRBV6-6	TGTGCCAGCAGTCCCTCGATAACCCCGGACGAGCAGTACTTC	CASSPSITPDEQYF
NA	TRBJ2-1	TRBD2	15	TRBV28	TGTGCCAGCACCCCCTTAGCGGGAGGGGTATATGAGCAGTTCTTC	CASTPLAGGVYEQFF